This T cell receptor (beta chain) derives from a study of blood T cell repertoires in COVID-19. Study as a whole: COVID-19 samples, acute and convalescent, were from the United States, Italy and Spain. In each case, the material was cDNA or gDNA derived from T cells, B-cell-depleted T cells, or PBMCs.

Germline V lookup: CDR1 MGHDK, CDR2 SYGVNS. The CDR3 totals 14 residues. The ends were cut back, 4 bases at V and 6 bases at J, with 15 bases in the middle. Original analysis: Amplified reference gene primers provided the basis for estimating nucleated cell counts. Repertoires were generated with immunoSEQ multiplex PCR, while TCRdb's copy carries only in-frame clones and drops some. V and J calls and clone size are as listed in that table; D and trimming were resolved from the DNA. In the table there are fewer than 70,000 clones, roughly nine tenths of which are singletons. The genes are TRBV25-1 and TRBJ1-1; D ambiguous. The sequencing input was peripheral blood. The sequence came from a man over 45 with active COVID-19. The CDR3 coding sequence is TGTGCCAGCAGTGTCCCAGGTGGATACGCTGAAGCTTTCTTT. Translation gives CASSVPGGYAEAFF. Variable domain in full (rest from reference TRBV25-1 and TRBJ1-1): EADIYQTPRYLVIGTGKKITLECSQTMGHDKMYWYQQDPGMELHLIHYSYGVNSTEKGDLSSESTVSRIRTEHFPLTLESARPSHTSQYLCASSVPGGYAEAFFGQGTRLTVV.